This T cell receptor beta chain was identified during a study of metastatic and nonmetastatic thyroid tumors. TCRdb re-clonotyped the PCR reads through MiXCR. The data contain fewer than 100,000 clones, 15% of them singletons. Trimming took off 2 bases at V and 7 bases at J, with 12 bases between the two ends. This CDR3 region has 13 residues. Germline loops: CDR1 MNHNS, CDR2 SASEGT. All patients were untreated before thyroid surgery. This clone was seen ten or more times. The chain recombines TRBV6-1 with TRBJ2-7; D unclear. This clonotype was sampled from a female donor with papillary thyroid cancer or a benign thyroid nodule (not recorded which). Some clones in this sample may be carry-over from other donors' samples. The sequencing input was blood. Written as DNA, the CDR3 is TGTGCCAGCAGTGAAAAGGGTCTGAGGGAGCAGTACTTC. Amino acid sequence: CASSEKGLREQYF.